The rows below give T cell receptor beta chains drawn from one sample of a study of regulatory T cells in long-lasting Graves disease. TCRdb re-analysed the multiplex PCR reads in MiXCR, keeping a single row per CDR3 protein. The sample consists of roughly 560,000 distinct CDR3 sequences, around 15% of them appearing once. The same data also contributed to another study, on T cells in Graves' hyperthyroidism and ophthalmopathy.

Specimen: peripheral blood mononuclear cells (PBMCs), collected at new diagnosis, from a patient treated with antithyroid drugs. The origin of the receptors is a middle-aged woman with Graves disease. The CDR3 runs from the conserved cysteine through the conserved F or W.

V gene	J gene	CDR3 protein
TRBV13	TRBJ1-1	CASSLGRTVVAEAFF
TRBV28	TRBJ2-5	CASSHLGGYQETQYF
TRBV7-6	TRBJ2-2	CASSLVVNGELFF
TRBV4-2	TRBJ2-3	CASSPQGTGLVLGTDTQYF
TRBV7-9	TRBJ1-3	CASSNGSPGNTIYF
TRBV12-5	TRBJ2-7	CASGLGGYEQYF
TRBV5-6	TRBJ1-3	CASSDRGHSGNTIYF
TRBV20-1	TRBJ2-1	CSARTSGGYSYNEQFF
TRBV3-1	TRBJ2-1	CASSQRELNEQFF
TRBV7-3	TRBJ2-1	CASSEPGQGAGEQFF
TRBV10-3	TRBJ2-1	CAIREPTGNSYNEQFF
TRBV11-1	TRBJ1-2	CASSLGPLVNYGYTF
TRBV27	TRBJ2-2	CASSLSAGGSGELFF
TRBV30	TRBJ2-3	CAWSRFAGDTQYF
TRBV28	TRBJ2-7	CASSFGLAGAEQYF
TRBV20-1	TRBJ2-3	CSARVADTQYF
TRBV11-2	TRBJ1-2	CASSSPVGYGYTF
TRBV20-1	TRBJ2-7	CSANQGFEQYF
TRBV5-1	TRBJ2-7	CASSPTGGTTDHEQYF
TRBV5-4	TRBJ2-7	CASSRDRGGSYEQYF
TRBV3-1	TRBJ1-2	CASSQVTGVNYGYTF
TRBV11-2	TRBJ2-1	CASSSIQGSDNEQFF
TRBV12-3/TRBV12-4	TRBJ1-3	CASSTASGNTIYF
TRBV19	TRBJ1-1	CASSIGRMMNTEAFF
TRBV7-6	TRBJ2-7	CASSPRGGRTYEQYF
TRBV5-1	NA	CASSLAGEGVGTQYF
TRBV27	TRBJ1-2	CASSLSLQGGGYTF
TRBV5-1	TRBJ2-1	CASRENNEQFF
TRBV15	TRBJ1-2	CATSSDREYGYTF
TRBV9	TRBJ2-7	CASSELAGARHSSYEQYF
TRBV20-1	TRBJ2-3	CSARVGGASGGATDTQYF
TRBV4-1	TRBJ1-1	CASSHLLGTEAFF
TRBV20-1	TRBJ2-5	CSASLSGERKTQYF
TRBV5-6	TRBJ2-7	CASSYAGPTYEQYF
TRBV12-3/TRBV12-4	TRBJ1-2	CASSRTGGYTF
TRBV9	TRBJ1-2	CASSIGSGTVTLGYTF
TRBV5-1	TRBJ2-3	CASSRAGELSTDTQYF
TRBV6-1	TRBJ2-7	CAVKSDTIYYEQYF
TRBV6-2/TRBV6-3	TRBJ1-2	CASSYDGGYTF
TRBV5-1	TRBJ2-1	CASTRDISYNEQFF
TRBV28	TRBJ2-2	CASSSLGGRLGVDTGELFF
TRBV28	TRBJ1-2	CASSRATGGVGGYTF
TRBV18	TRBJ2-2	CASSPPGPGELFF
TRBV18	TRBJ1-5	CASSPPGGHSNQPQHF
TRBV20-1	TRBJ2-5	CSARGPRGRSKETQYF
TRBV11-2	TRBJ1-5	CASSSQEYQPQHF
TRBV3-1	TRBJ1-6	CASSQDLETGGPLHF
TRBV24-1	TRBJ1-2	CATSDVAGGSYKDGYTF
TRBV7-9	TRBJ2-1	CASSPPAARYNEQFF
TRBV28	TRBJ2-5	CASSRGQVETQYF
TRBV15	TRBJ2-4	CAASRDTSPTSNIQYF
TRBV9	TRBJ1-6	CASSESGQWNSPLHF
TRBV10-3	TRBJ2-5	CAISLQGQDETQYF
TRBV20-1	TRBJ2-3	CSARDLSRDTQYF
TRBV20-1	TRBJ1-1	CSASAGTGSEAFF
TRBV20-1	TRBJ2-3	CSAGLAGGGGTDTQYF
TRBV13	TRBJ2-3	CASSLILQRDTDTQYF